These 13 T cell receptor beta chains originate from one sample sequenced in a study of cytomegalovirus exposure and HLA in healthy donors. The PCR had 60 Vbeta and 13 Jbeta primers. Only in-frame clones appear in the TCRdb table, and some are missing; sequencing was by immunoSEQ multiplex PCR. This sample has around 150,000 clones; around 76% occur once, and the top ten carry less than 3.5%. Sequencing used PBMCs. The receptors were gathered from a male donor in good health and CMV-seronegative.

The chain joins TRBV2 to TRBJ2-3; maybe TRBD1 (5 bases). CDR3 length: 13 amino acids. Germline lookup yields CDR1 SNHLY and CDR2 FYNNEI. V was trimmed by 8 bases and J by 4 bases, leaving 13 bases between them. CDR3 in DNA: TGTGCCAGCGAGACAGCTGGTGCAGATACGCAGTATTTT. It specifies CASETAGADTQYF.

This chain's CDR3 is CASSSSRREDSYEQYF. CDR3 sequence (DNA): TGTGCCAGCAGCTCCTCACGGCGGGAGGACTCCTACGAGCAGTACTTC. V gene TRBV7-9 combines with J gene TRBJ2-7; TRBD2 agrees at 8 bases. V gave up 4 bases and J gave up 0 bases; unmatched junction bases: 8. The CDR3 runs 16 residues. CDR1 SEHNR and CDR2 FQNEAQ come from the germline V gene (reference sequence).

CDR3 in amino acids: CSGGLAGGQTGELFF. CDR3 in DNA: TGCAGCGGGGGGCTGGCGGGGGGCCAAACCGGGGAGCTGTTTTTT. The gene calls are TRBV29-1 and TRBJ2-2; 8 positions match TRBD2. The CDR3 has 15 residues. Germline-derived CDR1 and CDR2 are SQVTM and ANQGSEA. The trim removed 7 bases at V and 5 bases at J, leaving 12 bases unmatched.

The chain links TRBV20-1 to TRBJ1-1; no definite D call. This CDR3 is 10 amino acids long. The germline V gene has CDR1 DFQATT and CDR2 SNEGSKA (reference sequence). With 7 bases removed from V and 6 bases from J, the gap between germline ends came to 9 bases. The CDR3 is CSVLAPEAFF. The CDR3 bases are TGCAGTGTATTGGCCCCTGAAGCTTTCTTT.

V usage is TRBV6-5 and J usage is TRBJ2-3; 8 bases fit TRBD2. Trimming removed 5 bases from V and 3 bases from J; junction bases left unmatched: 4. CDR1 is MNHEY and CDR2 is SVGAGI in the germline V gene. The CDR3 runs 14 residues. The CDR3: CASSRGGKTDTQYF. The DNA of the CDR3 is TGTGCCAGCAGTCGGGGGGGCAAGACAGATACGCAGTATTTT.

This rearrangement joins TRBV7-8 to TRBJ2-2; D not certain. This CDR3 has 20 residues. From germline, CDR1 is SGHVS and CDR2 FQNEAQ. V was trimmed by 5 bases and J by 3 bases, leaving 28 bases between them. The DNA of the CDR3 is TGTGCCAGCAGCCCACCGCCATGGGCAAAACGTAGTGGCGACACCGGGGAGCTGTTTTTT. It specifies CASSPPPWAKRSGDTGELFF.

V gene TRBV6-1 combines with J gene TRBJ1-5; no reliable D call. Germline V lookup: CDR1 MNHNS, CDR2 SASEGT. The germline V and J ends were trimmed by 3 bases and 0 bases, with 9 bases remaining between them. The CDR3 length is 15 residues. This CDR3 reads CASSERQYSNQPQHF. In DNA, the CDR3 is TGTGCCAGCAGTGAGCGACAATATAGCAATCAGCCCCAGCATTTT.

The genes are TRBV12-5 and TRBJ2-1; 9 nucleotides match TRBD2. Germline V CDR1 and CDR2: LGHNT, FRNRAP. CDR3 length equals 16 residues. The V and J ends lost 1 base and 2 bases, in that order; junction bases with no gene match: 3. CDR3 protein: CASGLATSGTYNEQFF. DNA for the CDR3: TGTGCTAGTGGTTTGGCGACTAGCGGAACCTACAATGAGCAGTTCTTC.

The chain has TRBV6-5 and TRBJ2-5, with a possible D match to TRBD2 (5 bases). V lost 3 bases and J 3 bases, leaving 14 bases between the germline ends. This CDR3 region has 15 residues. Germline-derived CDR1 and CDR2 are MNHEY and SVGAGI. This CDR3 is CASSYSTGIKETQYF. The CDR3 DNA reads TGTGCCAGCAGTTATTCGACCGGGATTAAAGAGACCCAGTACTTC.

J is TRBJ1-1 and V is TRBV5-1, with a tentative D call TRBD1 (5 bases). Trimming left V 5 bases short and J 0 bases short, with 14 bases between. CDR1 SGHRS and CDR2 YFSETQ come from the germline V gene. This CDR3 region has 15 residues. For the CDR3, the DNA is TGCGCCAGCAGTCTGGACACCCTTTTGAACACTGAAGCTTTCTTT. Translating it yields CASSLDTLLNTEAFF. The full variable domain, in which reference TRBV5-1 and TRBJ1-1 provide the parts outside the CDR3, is KAGVTQTPRYLIKTRGQQVTLSCSPISGHRSVSWYQQTPGQGLQFLFEYFSETQRNKGNFPGRFSGRQFSNSRSEMNVSTLELGDSALYLCASSLDTLLNTEAFFGQGTRLTVV.

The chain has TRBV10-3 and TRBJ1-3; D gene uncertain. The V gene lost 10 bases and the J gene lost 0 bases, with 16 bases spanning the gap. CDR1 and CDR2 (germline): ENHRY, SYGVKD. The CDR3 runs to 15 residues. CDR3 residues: CATADWEVSGNTIYF. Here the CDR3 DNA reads TGTGCCACCGCCGACTGGGAGGTCTCTGGAAACACCATATATTTT.

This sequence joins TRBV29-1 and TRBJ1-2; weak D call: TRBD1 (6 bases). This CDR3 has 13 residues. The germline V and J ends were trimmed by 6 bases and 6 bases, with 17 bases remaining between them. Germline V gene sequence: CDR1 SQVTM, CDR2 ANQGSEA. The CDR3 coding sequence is TGCAGCGTGAATCGACAGGTATTGGATGGCTACACCTTC. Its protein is CSVNRQVLDGYTF.

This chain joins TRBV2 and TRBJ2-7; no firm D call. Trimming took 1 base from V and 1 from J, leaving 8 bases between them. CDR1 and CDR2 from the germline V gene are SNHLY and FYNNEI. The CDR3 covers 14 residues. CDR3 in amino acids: CASSEVGSSYEQYF. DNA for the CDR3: TGTGCCAGCAGTGAAGTGGGCTCGTCCTACGAGCAGTACTTC.